This TCR beta chain was captured by sequencing in a study of T-cell memory formation after mild COVID-19. A 5'RACE reaction primed in the constant segment made cDNA libraries of TCR alpha and TCR beta, and these carried sample barcodes and UMIs. MiXCR was run by TCRdb on the 5' RACE reads, yielding one entry per CDR3 protein. The data show roughly 580,000 distinct CDR3 sequences, roughly 17% seen once. The CDR3 contains 15 residues. With V trimmed by 3 bases and J by 0 bases, 5 bases remained unmatched. The rearrangement uses TRBV12-3 or TRBV12-4 and TRBJ2-7; 7 bases agree with TRBD2. The sequenced material came from PBMCs or a T cell subset sorted from them (not recorded which). This clonotype was obtained from an adult woman who had mild COVID-19 (a few samples of this study predate the infection). Cell type and time point are not known. This CDR3 reads CASSFSGPSSYEQYF. The CDR3 DNA reads TGTGCCAGCAGTTTTAGCGGGCCTAGCTCCTACGAGCAGTACTTC.